The T cell receptor beta chain described here comes from a study of T cell responses to AZD1222 COVID-19 vaccine. This table comes from immunoSEQ multiplex PCR, and its TCRdb copy is limited to in-frame clones, with some not included. Counted here are 140,000 to 150,000 clones, approximately 86% occurring once; the ten biggest clones make up about 4.9%. Germline CDR1 is LGHNA and CDR2 is YSLEER. CDR3 length equals 15 residues. V was cut by 0 bases and J by 5 bases, with 10 bases left in between. The receptor comes from an adult who received the MenACWY meningococcal vaccine as a control. The J gene is TRBJ1-4, the V gene TRBV4-3; D is unclear. The sample consisted of peripheral blood, taken 28 days after the second dose of the MenACWY control vaccine. CDR3 protein: CASSQDSRPNEKLFF. In DNA form, the CDR3 reads TGCGCCAGCAGCCAAGACTCGCGCCCGAATGAAAAACTGTTTTTT.